This T cell receptor beta chain was profiled in a study of blood T cell repertoires in COVID-19 (TCRdb year 2020). The study in broad terms: The collaborator samples originated in the United States, Italy and Spain and spanned the acute and convalescent phases of COVID-19. Sample metadata almost always included a de-identified subject ID, COVID-19 status, age in years and sex. The prospective study material was composed of cDNA or gDNA derived from T cells, B-cell-depleted T cells, or PBMCs. A freely available public database, intended as a resource for researchers studying the immune response to SARS-CoV-2, is where the repertoires were released. Where available, HLA class I and class II types were taken from metadata supplied by the sample provider and were not determined by assay-based typing. The dataset comprised deeply sampled blood TCRbeta repertoires from subjects exposed to, actively infected with, or recovered from COVID-19. The samples were drawn from two sources: the first 160 participants of the ongoing ImmuneRACE study, and 1,000 to 1,500 subjects contributed by 6 global collaborators. What the study reported, not specific to this receptor: How much clinical and demographic metadata was included differed by source and by participant, and the metadata was provided uncurated.

Collaborating institutions collected whole blood in K2EDTA tubes following their own protocols. Collaborator samples were shipped for TCRbeta analysis as frozen whole blood, isolated PBMCs, or DNA extracted from either sample type. Remarks on this clone: Its antigen is still unknown. Within one base of it there is no much larger clone, and no base qualities were kept.

TCRbeta CDR3 regions were amplified from genomic DNA by means of the immunoSEQ Assay, a bias-controlled multiplex PCR. The authors' pipeline ran thus. The number of nucleated cells in each sample was estimated by amplification of reference gene primers within the assay. To quantify the absolute abundance of each unique TCRbeta CDR3 rearrangement, sequence reads were collapsed and filtered. Productive Simpson clonality was computed per sample as the square root of Simpson's diversity index over productive rearrangements. Imported from immuneACCESS, the table was reduced by TCRdb to in-frame sequences with V and J called. These copies leave out some clones; in studies compared against another copy, an unresolved V gene accounts for under half, and the cause of the remainder is not known. Clonal size and the V and J genes are those of that table, whereas D and trimming came from the DNA. The sample table records 200,000 to 250,000 clones; roughly 85% of these occur just once. Of the sample, about 0.91% is held by the ten largest clones.

V and J lose 2 bases and 0 bases, and a span of 11 bases separates them. The CDR3 has 15 amino acids, counting the end cysteine and phenylalanine. Just CDR3 DNA is preserved here, 45 bases in frame from base 1. According to the germline V gene, CDR1 reads SGHRS and CDR2 reads YFSETQ. The sequence derives from a man between 35 and 55 years old with acute or convalescent COVID-19. This chain joins TRBV5-1 to TRBJ1-1, with TRBD1 perhaps the D gene, on 6 matching bases. Input material: peripheral blood. The CDR3 region: CASSLGTNLNTEAFF. In nucleotides, the sequence is TGCGCCAGCAGCTTAGGGACAAACTTGAACACTGAAGCTTTCTTT.